The sequence of this TCR beta chain was determined in a study of CD8 T cells in Susac syndrome. RNA amounts of about 0.5 to 1 ug underwent reverse transcription with random hexamers. MiXCR was run by TCRdb on the immunoSEQ multiplex PCR reads, yielding one entry per CDR3 protein. The table has approximately 220,000 distinct CDR3 sequences, roughly 92% seen once. The sequenced target, TCR beta, came from blood CD8+ and CD4+ T cells. Stable or active relapsing-remitting multiple sclerosis, untreated and meeting revised McDonald criteria, defined the controls. From germline, CDR1 is SGHNT and CDR2 YYREEE (reference sequence). The CDR3 covers 14 residues. V dropped 0 bases and J dropped 6 bases, with 13 bases sitting between them.

Material: CD8+ T cells from PBMCs. This sequence originates from a human donor with multiple sclerosis. This chain links TRBV5-4 with TRBJ2-7; unclear D gene. CDR3 sequence reads: CASSLGAGMGEQYF. The DNA for the CDR3 is TGTGCCAGCAGCTTGGGGGCAGGCATGGGCGAGCAGTACTTC.